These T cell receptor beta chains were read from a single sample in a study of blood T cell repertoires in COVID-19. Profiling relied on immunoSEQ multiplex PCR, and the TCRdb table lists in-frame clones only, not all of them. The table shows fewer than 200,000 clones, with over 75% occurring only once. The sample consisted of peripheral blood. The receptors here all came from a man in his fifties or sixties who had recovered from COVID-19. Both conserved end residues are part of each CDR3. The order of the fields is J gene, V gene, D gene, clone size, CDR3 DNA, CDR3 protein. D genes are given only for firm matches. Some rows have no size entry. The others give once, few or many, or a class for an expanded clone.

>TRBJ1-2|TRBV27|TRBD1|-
TGTGCCAGCAGCCGACAGGGGGCCGTAAACTATGGCTACACCTTC
CASSRQGAVNYGYTF
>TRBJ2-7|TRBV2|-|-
TGTGCCAGCAGTGAAGTAACAGACTCCTACGAGCAGTACTTC
CASSEVTDSYEQYF
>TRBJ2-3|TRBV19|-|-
TGTGCCAGTAATGGGGACACGTTTTTGGATACGCAGTATTTT
CASNGDTFLDTQYF
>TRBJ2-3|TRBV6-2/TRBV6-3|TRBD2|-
TGTGCCAGCAGTTGGTTTAGGGGACTAGCGGACACAGATACGCAGTATTTT
CASSWFRGLADTDTQYF
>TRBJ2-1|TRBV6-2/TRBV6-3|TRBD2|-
TGTGCCAGCAGTTACCCACTAGCGGGGGGACGGAATGAGCAGTTCTTC
CASSYPLAGGRNEQFF
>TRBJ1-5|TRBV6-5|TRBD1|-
TGTGCCAGCAGTTATGATGGCCCAGGGGGCGGCCAGCCCCAGCATTTT
CASSYDGPGGGQPQHF
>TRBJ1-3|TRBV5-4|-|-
TGTGCCAGCAGGGTTCCGGGTGGAAACACCATATATTTT
CASRVPGGNTIYF
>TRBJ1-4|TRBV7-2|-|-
TGTGCCAGCAGCACTGACAGTTGGAATGAAAAACTGTTTTTT
CASSTDSWNEKLFF
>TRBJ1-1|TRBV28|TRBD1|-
TGTGCCAGCAGTGCAAACGACAGGGCTGAAGCTTTCTTT
CASSANDRAEAFF
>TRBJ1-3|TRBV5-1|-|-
TGCGCCAGCAGCTTGAGAGGTTTGGACACCATATATTTT
CASSLRGLDTIYF
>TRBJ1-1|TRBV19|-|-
TGTGCCAGTAGTATTTGGCCGAAGGCTTTCTTT
CASSIWPKAFF
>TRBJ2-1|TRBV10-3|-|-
TGTGCCATCAGTCGAAAATCGGGGAGCAATGAGCAGTTCTTC
CAISRKSGSNEQFF
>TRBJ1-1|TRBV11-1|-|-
TGTGCCAGCAGCCCCTCTCGGGTGGCCACTGAAGCTTTCTTT
CASSPSRVATEAFF
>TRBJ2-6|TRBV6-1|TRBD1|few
TGTGCCAGCAGTGAAGCCGATTGGGTCAGGGGGCTGGCTGGGGCCAACGTCCTGACTTTC
CASSEADWVRGLAGANVLTF
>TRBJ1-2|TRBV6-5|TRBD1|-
TGTGCCATCCGGACAGGGGGTTTTGAGGGCTACACCTTC
CAIRTGGFEGYTF
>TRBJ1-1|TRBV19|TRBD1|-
TGTGCCAGTAAGAAAGACAGGGTCACTGAAGCTTTCTTT
CASKKDRVTEAFF
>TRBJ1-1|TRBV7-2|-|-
TGTGCCAGCAGCTTAGCGGCCAGGTACACTGAAGCTTTCTTT
CASSLAARYTEAFF
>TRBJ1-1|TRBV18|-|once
TGTGCCAGCTCAGAAGGAGAGAACACTGAAGCTTTCTTT
CASSEGENTEAFF
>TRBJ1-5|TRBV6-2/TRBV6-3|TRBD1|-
TGTGCCAGCAGCTACTCGACAGGGACTTCTAATCAGCCCCAGCATTTT
CASSYSTGTSNQPQHF
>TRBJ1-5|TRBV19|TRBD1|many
TGTGCCAGTAGTATCCTTACTCTACAGGGGAGGAATCAGCCCCAGCATTTT
CASSILTLQGRNQPQHF
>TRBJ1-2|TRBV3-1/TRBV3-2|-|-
TGTGCCAGCAGCCTCACCCTCCGGGAAGGCTACACCTTC
CASSLTLREGYTF
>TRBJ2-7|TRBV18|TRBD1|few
TGTGCCAGCTCACCCGGGACAGGTTACGAGCAGTACTTC
CASSPGTGYEQYF
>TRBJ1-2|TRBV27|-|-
TGTGCCAGCAGTGGGTATGACCGGGACTCGGGATATGGCTACACCTTC
CASSGYDRDSGYGYTF
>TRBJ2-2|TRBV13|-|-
TGTGCCAGCAGCCTACCGTCGTCTCCGATCCCCGAGCTGTTTTTT
CASSLPSSPIPELFF
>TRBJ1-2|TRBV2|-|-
TGTGCCAGCAGTTCGGAGACGGAGTCCTATGGCTACACCTTC
CASSSETESYGYTF
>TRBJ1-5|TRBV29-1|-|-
TGCAGCGTTGAAGTAGGGGGAGATCAGCCCCAGCATTTT
CSVEVGGDQPQHF
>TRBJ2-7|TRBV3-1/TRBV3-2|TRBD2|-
TGTGCCAGCAGCCCGAGCCTAGCGGGGGCCTACGAGCAGTACTTC
CASSPSLAGAYEQYF
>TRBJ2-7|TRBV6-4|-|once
TGTGCCAGCAGCCCTACACCGGAGAGCTACGAGCAGTACTTC
CASSPTPESYEQYF
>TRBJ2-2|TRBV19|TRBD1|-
TGTGCCAGTAGTATCAGGACAGGGGAGACCGGGGAGCTGTTTTTT
CASSIRTGETGELFF
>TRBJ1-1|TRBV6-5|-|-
TGTGCCAGCAGTTACTCGGGACAATTCAACACTGAAGCTTTCTTT
CASSYSGQFNTEAFF
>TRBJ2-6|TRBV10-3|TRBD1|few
TGTGCCACCCAGGGACAGTACTCTGGGGCCAACGTCCTGACTTTC
CATQGQYSGANVLTF
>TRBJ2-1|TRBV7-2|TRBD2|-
TGTGCCAGCAGCCCCACCTCGGGAGGGTACAGGCATTACAATGAGCAGTTCTTC
CASSPTSGGYRHYNEQFF
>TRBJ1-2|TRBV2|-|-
TGTGCCAGCATCAGGACGGGAACGGATGGCTACACCTTC
CASIRTGTDGYTF
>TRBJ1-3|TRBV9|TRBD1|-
TGTGCCAGCAGCGCCACAGGGGCTGGAAACACCATATATTTT
CASSATGAGNTIYF
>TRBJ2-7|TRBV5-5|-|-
TGTGCCAGCAGCCTGGACAGTCAGACCCCCGAGCAGTACTTC
CASSLDSQTPEQYF
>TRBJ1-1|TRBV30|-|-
TGTGCCTGGAGTGTCGCCCGGGTTAGGGCTTTCTTT
CAWSVARVRAFF